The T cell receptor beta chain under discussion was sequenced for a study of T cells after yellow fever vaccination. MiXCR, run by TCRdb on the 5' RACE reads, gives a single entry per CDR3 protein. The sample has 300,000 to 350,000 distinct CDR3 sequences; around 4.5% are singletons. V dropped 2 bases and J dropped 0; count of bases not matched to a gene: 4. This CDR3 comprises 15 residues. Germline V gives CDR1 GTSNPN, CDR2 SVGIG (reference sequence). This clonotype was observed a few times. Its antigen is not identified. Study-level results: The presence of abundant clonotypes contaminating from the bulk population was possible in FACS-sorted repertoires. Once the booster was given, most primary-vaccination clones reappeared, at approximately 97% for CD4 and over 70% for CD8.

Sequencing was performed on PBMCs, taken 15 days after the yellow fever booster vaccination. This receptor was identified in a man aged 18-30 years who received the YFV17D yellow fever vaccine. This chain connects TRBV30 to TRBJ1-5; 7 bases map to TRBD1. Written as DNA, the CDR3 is TGTGCCTGGAGTACAGGGGAATATAGCAATCAGCCCCAGCATTTT. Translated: CAWSTGEYSNQPQHF.